The entry below describes one TCR beta chain. Sorting of CD4+ naive, central memory, regulatory and stem cell-like memory cells was performed via CD45RO/CCR7/CD25/CD127/CD95/CD27. The entry originates in a study of beta chain features in type 1 diabetes. Expressed TCRB transcripts were sequenced, since all the RNA that had been isolated was reverse transcribed. Repertoires were generated with immunoSEQ multiplex PCR, while TCRdb's copy carries only in-frame clones and drops some. The sample includes hundreds of thousands of clones, less than 20% of them seen just once. This sequence was found in a young man in good health. The sequencing sample was made of naive CD4+ T cells from blood.

The CDR3 reads CASSLLDLGFTAGELFF. CDR3 nucleotides: TGTGCCAGCAGTTTACTTGATCTGGGGTTTACGGCCGGGGAGCTGTTTTTT. This chain joins TRBV28 and TRBJ2-2; D not resolved. Germline loops: CDR1 MDHEN, CDR2 SYDVKM. V was shortened by 2 bases and J by 6 bases, with 19 bases between the two germline ends. The CDR3 has 17 residues.